This T cell receptor (beta chain) was recorded in a study of CD8 T cells in ankylosing spondylitis. This CDR3 comprises 16 residues. The trim removed 5 bases at V and 4 bases at J, leaving 7 bases unmatched. The V gene's germline CDR1 is MNHNS and CDR2 SASEGT. TCRdb re-called the 5' RACE reads through MiXCR, storing one row per CDR3 protein. In the table there are 210,000 or so distinct CDR3 sequences, under 8.5% of which are singletons. This chain connects TRBV6-1 to TRBJ2-5; 13 bases match TRBD2. The sequence came from a female donor with ankylosing spondylitis or in good health (not recorded which). Sample: blood, either unsorted or a sorted T cell fraction (not recorded which). CDR3 loop: CASSRTSGSVGETQYF. CDR3 DNA sequence: TGTGCCAGCAGTCGGACTAGCGGGAGCGTGGGAGAGACCCAGTACTTC.